The 30 T cell receptor beta chains given below trace back to one sample, sequenced in a study of STAT3 mutations in large granular lymphocyte leukemia. General study results and limits: At least one immunodominant TCR beta clonotype appeared in every T-cell large granular lymphocyte leukemia patient.

Antigens for these TCRs are unknown. Sequenced by immunoSEQ multiplex PCR; TCRdb stores in-frame clones only, minus some. The repertoire consists of fewer than 6,000 clones, with about 50% occurring once and the leading ten covering 45% to 65%. The sequenced sample was peripheral blood mononuclear cells. All receptors derive from a woman in her seventies with T-cell large granular lymphocyte leukemia. Some clones in this sample may be carry-over from other donors' samples.

In its sample, this clone was seen a few times. The chain carries TRBV10-2 and TRBJ1-1; possibly TRBD1 for D (6 bases). V was clipped by 1 base and J by 3 bases, with 12 bases between them. This CDR3 is 15 amino acids long. Germline-derived CDR1 and CDR2 are WSHSY and SAAADI. The CDR3 nucleotides read TGCGCCAGCAGTGAGTGGAGGGCAGGGGACACTGAAGCTTTCTTT. Its translation: CASSEWRAGDTEAFF.

V gene TRBV5-6 combines with J gene TRBJ2-4; tentatively, D is TRBD1 (5 bases). V lost 1 base, J lost 6 bases, and 5 bases lay in between. CDR3 length equals 12 residues. Germline loops: CDR1 SGHDT, CDR2 YYEEEE. The CDR3 sequence is CASSLQGNIQYF. CDR3 DNA: TGTGCCAGCAGCTTGCAGGGAAACATTCAGTACTTC.

By share, this clone counts as medium-sized. The chain joins TRBV5-4 to TRBJ2-7, with D unresolved. This CDR3 is 14 amino acids long. Trimming left V 4 bases short and J 2 bases short, with 13 bases between. CDR1 is SGHNT, CDR2 YYREEE, per germline (reference sequence). CDR3 nucleotide sequence: TGTGCCAGCAGCGACGTAAGCGTCCCCTACGAGCAGTACTTC. Its translation is CASSDVSVPYEQYF.

This clone has a handful of counts. V gene TRBV9 combines with J gene TRBJ1-1; D gene uncertain. CDR1 and CDR2 from the germline V gene are SGDLS and YYNGEE. V gave up 1 base and J gave up 4 bases, with 8 bases separating them. CDR3 length: 13 residues. CDR3 in DNA: TGTGCCAGCAGCGTATCAGGCCGCACTGAAGCTTTCTTT. It yields the protein CASSVSGRTEAFF.

This rearrangement joins TRBV30 to TRBJ2-3; 8 positions match TRBD2. CDR1 GTSNPN and CDR2 SVGIG come from the germline V gene (reference sequence). The CDR3 is 15 residues long. The V gene end was trimmed by 3 bases and the J gene end by 4 bases; junction bases not matched to a gene: 9. The DNA of the CDR3 is TGTGCCTGGAGGGGAACGGGGGGGGTCGCAGATACGCAGTATTTT. Amino acids: CAWRGTGGVADTQYF. Full variable domain (outside the CDR3, taken from reference TRBV30 and TRBJ2-3): SQTIHQWPATLVQPVGSPLSLECTVEGTSNPNLYWYRQAAGRGLQLLFYSVGIGQISSEVPQNLSASRPQDRQFILSSKKLLLSDSGFYLCAWRGTGGVADTQYFGPGTRLTVL.

Only a few counts were recorded for this clone. The CDR3 sequence is CASSLMENYGYTF. The CDR3 DNA reads as TGCGCCAGCAGCTTGATGGAGAACTATGGCTACACCTTC. V usage is TRBV5-1 and J usage is TRBJ1-2, with D unresolved. CDR1 is SGHRS and CDR2 is YFSETQ in the germline V gene. This CDR3 contains 13 residues. The germline V and J ends were trimmed by 1 base and 2 bases, with 6 bases remaining between them.

This clone was recorded a few times. The rearrangement links TRBV29-1 to TRBJ2-7; D gene uncertain. The germline V gene has CDR1 SQVTM and CDR2 ANQGSEA. V was shortened by 5 bases and J by 3 bases, with 11 bases between the two germline ends. CDR3 size: 12 residues. The CDR3 loop is CSVRQSNYEQYF. The CDR3 nucleotides are TGCAGCGTTAGGCAGAGTAACTACGAGCAGTACTTC.

CDR3 DNA sequence: TGCGCCAGCCCTCCGTGGGGTGGCGAGCGGGAGACCTACGAGCAGTACTTC. Translation: CASPPWGGERETYEQYF. V usage is TRBV23-1 and J usage is TRBJ2-7, with 8 bases identical to TRBD2. TRBV23-1 is known as an ORF, though its function is uncertain. J was trimmed by 2 bases and V by 8 bases; bases with no gene match: 17. The CDR3 is made up of 17 amino acids.

This clone was picked up a small number of times. This chain joins TRBV18 and TRBJ2-7, with TRBD2 matching over 11 bases. The J segment lost 0 bases and the V segment lost 4 bases, leaving 2 bases of the junction unmatched. The CDR3 covers 15 residues. CDR1 is KGHSH, CDR2 LQKENI, per germline. The CDR3 DNA reads TGTGCCAGCTCACTTACTAGCGGGAGCTCCTACGAGCAGTACTTC. Amino acid sequence: CASSLTSGSSYEQYF.

The rearrangement joins TRBV27 to TRBJ1-2, with 10 bases that match TRBD1. The trim removed 6 bases at V and 6 bases at J, leaving 7 bases unmatched. In germline, CDR1 is MNHEY, CDR2 SMNVEV (reference sequence). The CDR3 contains 14 residues. The CDR3 sequence: CASRRTGGWDGYTF. CDR3 nucleotides: TGTGCCAGCAGGAGGACAGGGGGTTGGGATGGCTACACCTTC.

This clone was observed a few times. The CDR3 DNA follows: TGTGCCAGCAGCCGACAGGTCAATCAGCCCCAGCATTTT. As protein: CASSRQVNQPQHF. The chain has TRBV13 and TRBJ1-5, with a possible D match to TRBD1 (6 bases). Deletions cut 5 bases from V and 3 bases from J, with 8 bases between. Per germline, CDR1 PRHDT and CDR2 FYEKMQ (reference sequence). The CDR3 consists of 13 residues.

This clone was seen more than once but under ten times. The genes are TRBV30 and TRBJ2-6; D gene ambiguous. Germline V CDR1 and CDR2: GTSNPN, SVGIG (reference sequence). The CDR3 is 12 residues long. V gave up 4 bases and J gave up 5 bases, with 6 bases separating them. The CDR3 is CAWTPRANVLTF. In DNA form, the CDR3 reads TGTGCCTGGACTCCTCGGGCCAACGTCCTGACTTTC.

V and J are TRBV20-1 and TRBJ2-5; D is unclear. Germline lookup yields CDR1 DFQATT and CDR2 SNEGSKA (reference sequence). V dropped 2 bases and J dropped 4 bases, with 5 bases sitting between them. The CDR3 contains 11 residues. DNA for the CDR3: TGCAGTGCTAGACTATTAGAGACCCAGTACTTC. This gives the protein CSARLLETQYF.

The V call is TRBV30, the J call TRBJ1-2; the D gene is possibly TRBD1 (5 bases). The CDR3 loop spans 12 amino acids. The germline gives CDR1 GTSNPN, CDR2 SVGIG (reference sequence). Trimming took 8 bases from V and 12 from J, leaving 22 bases between them. The CDR3 bases are TGTGCCGGGGCCCGGACGGCAACATTTCACACCTTC. It translates to CAGARTATFHTF.

This clone was seen only a few times. The genes are TRBV9 and TRBJ2-1, with 12 nucleotides matching TRBD2. The V segment lost 4 bases and the J segment 6 bases; nucleotides outside the gene matches: 8. This CDR3 comprises 16 residues. Germline CDR1 reads SGDLS; CDR2 reads YYNGEE. In DNA, the CDR3 is TGTGCCAGCAGCCCCCTGACTAGCGGGAGAGCCAATGAGCAGTTCTTC. Its protein product is CASSPLTSGRANEQFF.

The V and J genes are TRBV5-4 and TRBJ1-1; no clear D gene. Germline V gene lookup returns CDR1 SGHNT and CDR2 YYREEE (reference sequence). This CDR3 has 16 amino acids. V dropped 0 bases and J dropped 4 bases, with 16 bases sitting between them. The CDR3 DNA follows: TGTGCCAGCAGCTTGGTTTTGACGAATGTGGGCACTGAAGCTTTCTTT. Protein sequence: CASSLVLTNVGTEAFF. The full variable domain, rest sourced from reference TRBV5-4 and TRBJ1-1, is ETGVTQSPTHLIKTRGQQVTLRCSSQSGHNTVSWYQQALGQGPQFIFQYYREEENGRGNFPPRFSGLQFPNYSSELNVNALELDDSALYLCASSLVLTNVGTEAFFGQGTRLTVV.

The rearrangement uses TRBV27 and TRBJ2-7, with D maybe TRBD2 (5 bases). CDR1 MNHEY and CDR2 SMNVEV come from the germline V gene (reference sequence). Trimming cost V 8 bases and J 2 bases, with 19 bases left between them. This CDR3 has 15 amino acids. In DNA, the CDR3 is TGTGCCAGCCGATCATTAAGCGGTCCCGCCTACGAGCAGTACTTC. It specifies CASRSLSGPAYEQYF.

The chain carries TRBV5-1 and TRBJ2-7, with a possible D match to TRBD2 (6 bases). The length of the CDR3 is 15 residues. CDR1 is SGHRS, CDR2 YFSETQ, per germline. Trimming pared 3 bases from V and 9 bases from J, leaving 22 bases between. The CDR3 DNA reads TGCGCCAGCAGCTCAGACCCGGGACTCCCCCTGGGGCAGTACTTC. Protein: CASSSDPGLPLGQYF.

V and J are TRBV2 and TRBJ2-7, with D possibly being TRBD1 (6 bases). The CDR3 covers 12 residues. V was shortened by 5 bases and J by 7 bases, with 12 bases between the two germline ends. Per germline, CDR1 SNHLY and CDR2 FYNNEI. DNA of the CDR3: TGTGCCAGCAGTACGGACAGCCCAGAGCAGTACTTC. Translating it yields CASSTDSPEQYF.

The chain combines TRBV19 with TRBJ2-7; D possibly corresponds to TRBD1 (6 bases). The CDR3 is 14 residues long. V lost 5 bases and J lost 6, with 17 bases in between. Looked up from germline, CDR1 is LNHDA and CDR2 is SQIVND (reference sequence). The CDR3 nucleotides read TGTGCCAGTAGTTGGGGGCCAAATTCGGGCGAGCAGTACTTC. It yields the protein CASSWGPNSGEQYF.

The chain combines TRBV5-4 with TRBJ1-3, with D possibly matching TRBD1 (5 bases). The V and J ends lost 2 bases and 2 bases respectively, with 11 bases between them. The V gene's germline CDR1 is SGHNT and CDR2 YYREEE (reference sequence). CDR3 length: 15 amino acids. The CDR3 sequence: CASSFEGRAGNTIYF. The DNA of the CDR3 is TGTGCCAGCAGCTTTGAGGGGCGGGCTGGAAACACCATATATTTT. The whole variable domain, remainder taken from reference TRBV5-4 and TRBJ1-3, is ETGVTQSPTHLIKTRGQQVTLRCSSQSGHNTVSWYQQALGQGPQFIFQYYREEENGRGNFPPRFSGLQFPNYSSELNVNALELDDSALYLCASSFEGRAGNTIYFGEGSWLTVV.

The chain uses TRBV7-9 and TRBJ2-7; no clear D gene. Germline-derived CDR1 and CDR2 are SEHNR and FQNEAQ (reference sequence). CDR3 size: 12 residues. Deletions cut 3 bases from V and 6 bases from J, with 9 bases between. CDR3 nucleotide sequence: TGTGCCAGCAGCTTTCAGGCTGGCGAGCAGTACTTC. Translating it yields CASSFQAGEQYF.

This clone turned up a few times. This rearrangement joins TRBV5-4 to TRBJ2-7; the match to TRBD2 covers 13 bases. Germline V gene sequence: CDR1 SGHNT, CDR2 YYREEE (reference sequence). The V segment lost 6 bases and the J segment 2 bases; nucleotides outside the gene matches: 5. The CDR3 length is 15 residues. DNA of the CDR3: TGTGCCAGCACCGAGGGACTAGCGGGAACCTACGAGCAGTACTTC. Protein product: CASTEGLAGTYEQYF. Supplemented by reference TRBV5-4 and TRBJ2-7, the full variable domain reads ETGVTQSPTHLIKTRGQQVTLRCSSQSGHNTVSWYQQALGQGPQFIFQYYREEENGRGNFPPRFSGLQFPNYSSELNVNALELDDSALYLCASTEGLAGTYEQYFGPGTRLTVT.

This clone has just a few counts. The V and J genes are TRBV4-1 and TRBJ1-2; no firm D call. CDR1 and CDR2 from the germline V gene are MGHRA and YSYEKL. This CDR3 has 14 amino acids. The V and J ends lost 4 bases and 0 bases respectively, with 9 bases between them. This CDR3 reads CASSPRRTNYGYTF. Here the CDR3 DNA reads TGCGCCAGCAGCCCCCGGCGTACTAACTATGGCTACACCTTC.

This CDR3 is CASSLGASYEQYF. The CDR3 region has the DNA TGTGCCAGCAGCTTAGGTGCGTCGTACGAGCAGTACTTC. The chain carries TRBV11-2 and TRBJ2-7, with D hard to call. CDR1 and CDR2 (germline): SGHAT, FQNNGV. The CDR3 covers 13 residues. Trimming took off 1 base at V and 4 bases at J, with 8 bases between the two ends.

This chain joins TRBV29-1 and TRBJ1-3, with 8 bases identical to TRBD1. V dropped 7 bases and J dropped 2; count of bases not matched to a gene: 10. The germline CDR1 and CDR2 sequences are SQVTM and ANQGSEA. The length of the CDR3 is 15 residues. CDR3: CSAKGTGGPGNTIYF. CDR3 sequence (DNA): TGCAGCGCAAAGGGGACAGGAGGGCCTGGAAACACCATATATTTT.

The gene calls are TRBV13 and TRBJ1-5; D is unresolved. Germline assignment: CDR1 PRHDT and CDR2 FYEKMQ (reference sequence). Trimming pared 5 bases from V and 4 bases from J, leaving 12 bases between. The CDR3 is made up of 14 amino acids. CDR3 loop: CASSPEGLNQPQHF. CDR3 nucleotides: TGTGCCAGCAGCCCAGAGGGTCTAAATCAGCCCCAGCATTTT.

This clone was counted only a few times. The chain combines TRBV2 with TRBJ2-5; 10 bases fit TRBD1. With 4 bases clipped from V and 4 bases from J, the junction kept 12 bases outside the gene matches. The length of the CDR3 is 17 residues. The germline V gene encodes CDR1 SNHLY and CDR2 FYNNEI. CDR3 nucleotide sequence: TGTGCCAGCAGTGGCCGCCCGTGGGACAGGGGCTCAGAGACCCAGTACTTC. Translation: CASSGRPWDRGSETQYF.

J is TRBJ1-2 and V is TRBV5-1; 7 nucleotides line up with TRBD1. V lost 5 bases to trimming and J lost 6 bases; unmatched junction nucleotides: 10. The length of the CDR3 is 14 residues. Germline CDR1 reads SGHRS; CDR2 reads YFSETQ. CDR3 residues: CASRGPQGGDGYTF. CDR3 in DNA: TGCGCCAGCAGGGGTCCCCAGGGGGGAGATGGCTACACCTTC.

This chain joins TRBV7-9 and TRBJ2-6; D ambiguous. This CDR3 spans 11 amino acids. V was cut by 7 bases and J by 4 bases, with 2 bases left in between. Germline assignment: CDR1 SEHNR and CDR2 FQNEAQ (reference sequence). DNA for the CDR3: TGTGCCAGCACCGGGGCCAACGTCCTGACTTTC. Its protein is CASTGANVLTF.